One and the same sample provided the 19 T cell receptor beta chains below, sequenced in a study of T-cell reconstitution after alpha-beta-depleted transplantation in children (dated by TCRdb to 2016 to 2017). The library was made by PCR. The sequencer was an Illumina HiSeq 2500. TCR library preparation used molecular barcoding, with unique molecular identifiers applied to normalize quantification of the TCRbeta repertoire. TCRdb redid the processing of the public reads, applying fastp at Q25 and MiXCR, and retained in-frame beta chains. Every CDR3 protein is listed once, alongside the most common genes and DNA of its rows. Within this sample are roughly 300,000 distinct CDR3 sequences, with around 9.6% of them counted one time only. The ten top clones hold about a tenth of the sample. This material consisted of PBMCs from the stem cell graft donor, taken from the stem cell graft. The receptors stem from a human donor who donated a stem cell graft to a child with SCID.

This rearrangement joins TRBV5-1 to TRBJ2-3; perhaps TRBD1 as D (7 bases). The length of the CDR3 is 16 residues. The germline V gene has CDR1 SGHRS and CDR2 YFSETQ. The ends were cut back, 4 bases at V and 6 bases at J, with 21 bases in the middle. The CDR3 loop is CASSQEQGRLIDTQYF. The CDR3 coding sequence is TGCGCCAGCAGCCAAGAACAGGGGAGGTTAATTGATACGCAGTATTTT.

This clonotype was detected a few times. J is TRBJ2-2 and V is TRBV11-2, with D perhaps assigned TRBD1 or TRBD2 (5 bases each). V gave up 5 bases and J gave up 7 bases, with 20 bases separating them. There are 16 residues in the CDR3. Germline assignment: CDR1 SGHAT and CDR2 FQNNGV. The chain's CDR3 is CASSASAGRAVGELFF. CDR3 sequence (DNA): TGTGCCAGCAGCGCAAGTGCGGGCAGGGCGGTCGGGGAGCTGTTTTTT.

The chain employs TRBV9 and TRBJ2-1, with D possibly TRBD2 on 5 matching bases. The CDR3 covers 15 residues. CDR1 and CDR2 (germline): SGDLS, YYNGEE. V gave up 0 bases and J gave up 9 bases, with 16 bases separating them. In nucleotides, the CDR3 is TGTGCCAGCAGCGTAGCGGACTGGGCAGGTCTTGAGCAGTTCTTC. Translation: CASSVADWAGLEQFF.

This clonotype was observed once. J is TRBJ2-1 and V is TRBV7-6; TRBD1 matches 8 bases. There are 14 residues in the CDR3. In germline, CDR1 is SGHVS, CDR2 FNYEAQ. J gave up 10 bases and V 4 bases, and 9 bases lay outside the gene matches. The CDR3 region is CASSSGQGSEEQFF. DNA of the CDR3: TGTGCCAGCAGCTCCGGACAGGGTTCGGAGGAGCAGTTCTTC.

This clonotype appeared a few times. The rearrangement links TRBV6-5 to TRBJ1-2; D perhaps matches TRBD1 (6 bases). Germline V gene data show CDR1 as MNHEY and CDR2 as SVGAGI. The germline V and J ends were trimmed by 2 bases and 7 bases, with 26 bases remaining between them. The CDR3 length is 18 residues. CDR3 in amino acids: CASSYRFTRDRTGAGYTF. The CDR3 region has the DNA TGTGCCAGCAGTTACCGTTTCACAAGGGACCGGACGGGGGCTGGCTACACCTTC.

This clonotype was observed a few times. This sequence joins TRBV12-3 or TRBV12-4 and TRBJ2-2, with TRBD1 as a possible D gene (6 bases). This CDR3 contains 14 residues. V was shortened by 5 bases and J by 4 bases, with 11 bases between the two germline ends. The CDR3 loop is CASSPTGFTGELFF. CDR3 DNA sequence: TGTGCCAGCAGTCCCACAGGGTTCACCGGGGAGCTGTTTTTT.

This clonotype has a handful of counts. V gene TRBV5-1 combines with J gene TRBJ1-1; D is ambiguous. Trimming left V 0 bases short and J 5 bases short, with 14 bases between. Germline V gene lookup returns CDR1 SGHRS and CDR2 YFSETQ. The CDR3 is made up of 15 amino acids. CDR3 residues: CASSLALGRGTEAFF. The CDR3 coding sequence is TGCGCCAGCAGCTTGGCCTTGGGAAGAGGAACTGAAGCTTTCTTT.

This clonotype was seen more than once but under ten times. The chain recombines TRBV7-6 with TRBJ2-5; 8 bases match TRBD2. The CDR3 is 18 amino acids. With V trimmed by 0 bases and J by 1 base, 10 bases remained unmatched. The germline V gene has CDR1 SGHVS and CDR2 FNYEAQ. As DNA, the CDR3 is TGTGCCAGCAGCTTAGCGCGGAGGTCTAGCGGGTTCCAAGAGACCCAGTACTTC. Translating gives CASSLARRSSGFQETQYF.

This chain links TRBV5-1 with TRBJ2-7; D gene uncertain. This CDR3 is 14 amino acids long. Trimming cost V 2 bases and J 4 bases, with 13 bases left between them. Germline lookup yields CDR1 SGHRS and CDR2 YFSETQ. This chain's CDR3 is CASSLGSIRYEQYF. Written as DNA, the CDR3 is TGCGCCAGCAGCTTAGGCAGCATTCGGTACGAGCAGTACTTC. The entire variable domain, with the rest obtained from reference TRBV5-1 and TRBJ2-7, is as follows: KAGVTQTPRYLIKTRGQQVTLSCSPISGHRSVSWYQQTPGQGLQFLFEYFSETQRNKGNFPGRFSGRQFSNSRSEMNVSTLELGDSALYLCASSLGSIRYEQYFGPGTRLTVT.

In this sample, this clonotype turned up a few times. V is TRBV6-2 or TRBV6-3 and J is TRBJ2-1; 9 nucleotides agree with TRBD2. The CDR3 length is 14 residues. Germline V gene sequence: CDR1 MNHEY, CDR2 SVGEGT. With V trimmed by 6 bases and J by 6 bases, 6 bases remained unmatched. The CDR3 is CASRAGGSVNEQFF. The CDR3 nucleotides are TGTGCCAGCAGGGCGGGGGGGTCCGTCAATGAGCAGTTCTTC.

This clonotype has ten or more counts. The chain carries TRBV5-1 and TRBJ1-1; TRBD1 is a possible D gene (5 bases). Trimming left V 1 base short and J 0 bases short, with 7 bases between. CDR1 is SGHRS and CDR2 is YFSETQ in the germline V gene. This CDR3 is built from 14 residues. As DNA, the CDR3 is TGCGCCAGCAGCTTGCGGGGGGTGAACACTGAAGCTTTCTTT. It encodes CASSLRGVNTEAFF.

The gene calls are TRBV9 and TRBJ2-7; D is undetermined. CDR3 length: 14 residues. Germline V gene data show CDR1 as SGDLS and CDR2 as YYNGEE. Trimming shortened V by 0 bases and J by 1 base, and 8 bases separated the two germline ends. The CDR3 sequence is CASSVDDPSYEQYF. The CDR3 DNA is TGTGCCAGCAGCGTAGACGACCCGTCCTACGAGCAGTACTTC.

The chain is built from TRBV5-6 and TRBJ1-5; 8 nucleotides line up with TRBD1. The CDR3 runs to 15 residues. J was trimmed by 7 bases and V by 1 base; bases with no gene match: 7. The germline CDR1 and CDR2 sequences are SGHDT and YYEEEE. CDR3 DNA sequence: TGTGCCAGCAGCTTGAGGACAGGGTTTGGCCAGCCCCAGCATTTT. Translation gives CASSLRTGFGQPQHF.

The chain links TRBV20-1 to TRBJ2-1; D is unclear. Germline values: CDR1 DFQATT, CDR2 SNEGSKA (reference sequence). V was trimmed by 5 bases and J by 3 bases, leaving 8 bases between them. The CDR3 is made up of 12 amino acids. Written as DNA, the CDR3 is TGCAGTGCTTCCAGACTCTACAATGAGCAGTTCTTC. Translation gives CSASRLYNEQFF.

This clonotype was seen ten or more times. CDR3 amino acids: CASTLGQGIAGELFF. CDR3 coding DNA: TGTGCCAGCACCCTGGGACAGGGGATCGCCGGGGAGCTGTTTTTT. The rearrangement links TRBV12-3 or TRBV12-4 to TRBJ2-2; 10 nucleotides line up with TRBD1. This CDR3 spans 15 amino acids. Trimming took 7 bases from V and 6 from J; bases not matched to a gene: 8.

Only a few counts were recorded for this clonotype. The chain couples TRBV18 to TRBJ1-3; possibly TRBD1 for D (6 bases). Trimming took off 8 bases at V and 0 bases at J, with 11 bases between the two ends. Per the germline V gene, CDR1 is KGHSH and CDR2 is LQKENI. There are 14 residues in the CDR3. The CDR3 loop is CASLGQSSGNTIYF. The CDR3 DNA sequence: TGTGCCAGCCTAGGACAGAGCTCTGGAAACACCATATATTTT.

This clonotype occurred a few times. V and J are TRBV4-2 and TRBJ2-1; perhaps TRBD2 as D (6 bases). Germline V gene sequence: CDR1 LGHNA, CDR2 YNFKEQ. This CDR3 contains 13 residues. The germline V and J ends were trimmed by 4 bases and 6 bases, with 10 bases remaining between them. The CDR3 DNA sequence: TGTGCCAGCAGCCTCGGGACTCGCAATGAGCAGTTCTTC. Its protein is CASSLGTRNEQFF.

The CDR3 DNA reads TGTGCCAGCTCACCCCCGGGACTAGCGTCTAGCACAGATACGCAGTATTTT. Amino acid sequence: CASSPPGLASSTDTQYF. The J gene is TRBJ2-3, the V gene TRBV18; 10 bases line up with TRBD2. The CDR3 runs 17 residues. J was trimmed by 0 bases and V by 3 bases; bases with no gene match: 6. The germline V gene has CDR1 KGHSH and CDR2 LQKENI. Looking up the rest from reference TRBV18 and TRBJ2-3 gives the full variable domain: NAGVMQNPRHLVRRRGQEARLRCSPMKGHSHVYWYRQLPEEGLKFMVYLQKENIIDESGMPKERFSAEFPKEGPSILRIQQVVRGDSAAYFCASSPPGLASSTDTQYFGPGTRLTVL.

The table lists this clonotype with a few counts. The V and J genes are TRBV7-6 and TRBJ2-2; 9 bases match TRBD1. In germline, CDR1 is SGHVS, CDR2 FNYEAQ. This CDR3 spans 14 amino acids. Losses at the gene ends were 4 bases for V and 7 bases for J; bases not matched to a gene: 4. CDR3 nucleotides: TGTGCCAGCAGCTCACAGGGGGCTGGCGGGGAGCTGTTTTTT. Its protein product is CASSSQGAGGELFF.